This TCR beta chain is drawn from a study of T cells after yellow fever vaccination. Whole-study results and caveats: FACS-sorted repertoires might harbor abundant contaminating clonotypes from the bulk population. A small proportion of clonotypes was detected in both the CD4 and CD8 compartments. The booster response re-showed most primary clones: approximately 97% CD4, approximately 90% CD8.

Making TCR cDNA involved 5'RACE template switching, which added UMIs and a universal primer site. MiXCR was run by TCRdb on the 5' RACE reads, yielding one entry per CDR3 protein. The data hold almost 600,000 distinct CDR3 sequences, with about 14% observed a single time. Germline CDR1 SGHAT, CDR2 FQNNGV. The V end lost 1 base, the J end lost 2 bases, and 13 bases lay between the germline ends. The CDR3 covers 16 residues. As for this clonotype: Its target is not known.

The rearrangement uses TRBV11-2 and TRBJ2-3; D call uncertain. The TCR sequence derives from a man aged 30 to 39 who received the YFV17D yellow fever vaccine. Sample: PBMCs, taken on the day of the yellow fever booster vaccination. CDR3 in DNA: TGTGCCAGCAGCTTAGTTACTCGGTCCATCACAGATACGCAGTATTTT. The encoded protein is CASSLVTRSITDTQYF.